The 30 T cell receptor beta chains below come from one sample, sequenced in a study of CXCR3-negative and CXCR3-positive naive CD8 T cells. Their antigens are not known. Findings and limits, study-wide: Higher TRB CDR3 hydrophobicity marked CXCR3-positive naive cells relative to CXCR3-negative naive cells.

UMI-tagged TRB cDNA libraries were built via 5' RACE. Following a re-call of the 5' RACE reads, TCRdb has one entry per CDR3 protein and lacks DNA. Its listing shows nearly 110,000 distinct CDR3 sequences. The specimen was naive CXCR3+ CD8+ T cells from blood. Subset described: CD45RO-CCR7+CD27+CD95- naive CD8+ T cells expressing CXCR3 (TNR3+). These receptors came from a human donor in good health. Some clones in this sample may be carry-over from other donors' samples.

This chain links TRBV28 with TRBJ2-7; checking the TCRdb D call of TRBD1 is not possible without DNA. The CDR3 is 19 residues long. Germline CDR1 MDHEN, CDR2 SYDVKM. The chain's CDR3 is CASSFPGTGDSWDTYEQYF.

This rearrangement joins TRBV27 to TRBJ1-2; there is no DNA to check the TCRdb D call of TRBD1. The length of the CDR3 is 17 residues. The V gene's germline CDR1 is MNHEY and CDR2 SMNVEV (reference sequence). The CDR3 sequence: CASSLEASGAVGDGYTF.

V usage is TRBV11-2 and J usage is TRBJ2-2; with no DNA, the TCRdb D assignment of TRBD1 cannot be verified. Germline V gene lookup returns CDR1 SGHAT and CDR2 FQNNGV. The length of the CDR3 is 16 residues. CDR3 amino acids: CAGSDSNRGDTGELFF.

V is TRBV19 and J is TRBJ2-1. The CDR3 has 14 residues. Looked up from germline, CDR1 is LNHDA and CDR2 is SQIVND (reference sequence). The CDR3 protein is CASSIVLDGNEQFF.

V is TRBV28 and J is TRBJ1-1; the TCRdb D gene call, TRBD1, has no DNA to confirm it. This CDR3 comprises 12 residues. Germline CDR1 is MDHEN and CDR2 is SYDVKM. CDR3 sequence reads: CASILQGTEAFF.

CDR3 in amino acids: CASSNTYEQYF. J is TRBJ2-7 and V is TRBV28. CDR3 length: 11 residues. CDR1 MDHEN and CDR2 SYDVKM come from the germline V gene.

The chain recombines TRBV6-2 or TRBV6-3 with TRBJ2-1. From germline, CDR1 is MNHEY and CDR2 SVGEGT. The CDR3 is 14 amino acids. CDR3 region: CASSYSNSLNEQFF.

The J gene is TRBJ1-2, the V gene TRBV27; TCRdb returns TRBD1, unconfirmable since there is no DNA. This CDR3 comprises 14 residues. From germline, CDR1 is MNHEY and CDR2 SMNVEV (reference sequence). CDR3 sequence reads: CASSPGQGAFGYTF.

The gene calls are TRBV29-1 and TRBJ1-2; TCRdb gives TRBD1 as the D gene, but with no DNA this cannot be confirmed. CDR1 SQVTM and CDR2 ANQGSEA come from the germline V gene. This CDR3 has 15 residues. CDR3 residues: CSVPGVDPANYGYTF.

This chain joins TRBV28 and TRBJ2-1; TCRdb picks TRBD1, but there is no DNA to check that call. CDR3 size: 16 residues. The germline V gene has CDR1 MDHEN and CDR2 SYDVKM. CDR3 residues: CASSAASGPGGDEQFF. Complete variable domain (other parts from reference TRBV28 and TRBJ2-1): DVKVTQSSRYLVKRTGEKVFLECVQDMDHENMFWYRQDPGLGLRLIYFSYDVKMKEKGDIPEGYSVSREKKERFSLILESASTNQTSMYLCASSAASGPGGDEQFFGPGTRLTVL.

This sequence joins TRBV11-2 and TRBJ2-3; TCRdb's D call of TRBD2 is untestable without DNA. Germline V gene sequence: CDR1 SGHAT, CDR2 FQNNGV. The CDR3 contains 14 residues. This CDR3 reads CASSSGGTPDTQYF.

The chain recombines TRBV7-9 with TRBJ2-3. The CDR3 runs 12 residues. The germline gives CDR1 SEHNR, CDR2 FQNEAQ (reference sequence). The CDR3 here is CASSFETDTQYF.

V usage is TRBV7-9 and J usage is TRBJ2-5. The V gene's germline CDR1 is SEHNR and CDR2 FQNEAQ (reference sequence). The CDR3 has 16 amino acids. CDR3 loop: CASSLVYTEYQETQYF.

The rearrangement uses TRBV20-1 and TRBJ2-5; checking the TCRdb D call of TRBD2 is not possible without DNA. CDR3 length: 19 residues. Germline V CDR1 and CDR2: DFQATT, SNEGSKA (reference sequence). This CDR3 is CSARDLGLGSAGAGETQYF.

The genes are TRBV6-6 and TRBJ2-7; TCRdb picks TRBD1, but there is no DNA to check that call. Germline CDR1 is MNHNY and CDR2 is SVGAGI (reference sequence). CDR3 length: 15 residues. CDR3 in amino acids: CASSSSGDSLYEQYF.

The chain links TRBV20-1 to TRBJ1-1; checking the TCRdb D call of TRBD1 is not possible without DNA. Germline values: CDR1 DFQATT, CDR2 SNEGSKA (reference sequence). CDR3 length: 15 amino acids. CDR3 region: CSAVGTADMNTEAFF.

The V call is TRBV28, the J call TRBJ1-1; TCRdb's D call, TRBD1, is unchecked because there is no DNA. In germline, CDR1 is MDHEN, CDR2 SYDVKM. The CDR3 is 13 residues long. Here the CDR3 reads CASSFGGNTEAFF.

The CDR3: CSARRAGGYEQYF. V is TRBV20-1 and J is TRBJ2-7; TCRdb proposes TRBD1, but this gene call is untestable without DNA. This CDR3 has 13 residues. Germline V gene data show CDR1 as DFQATT and CDR2 as SNEGSKA (reference sequence).

The chain employs TRBV7-2 and TRBJ2-1; absent DNA, TCRdb's TRBD2 call cannot be checked. This CDR3 comprises 15 residues. Germline CDR1 SGHTA, CDR2 FQGNSA. The CDR3 protein is CASSSIAGGGDEQFF.

The genes are TRBV11-2 and TRBJ2-7; TCRdb returns TRBD1, unconfirmable since there is no DNA. The CDR3 is 15 amino acids. Per the germline V gene, CDR1 is SGHAT and CDR2 is FQNNGV. CDR3 region: CASSLDLGTVYEQYF.

The chain is built from TRBV28 and TRBJ2-2. CDR1 is MDHEN and CDR2 is SYDVKM in the germline V gene. The CDR3 length is 14 residues. The CDR3 spells CASSADLYDGELFF.

V usage is TRBV29-1 and J usage is TRBJ2-3; TCRdb's D call of TRBD1 is untestable without DNA. The V gene's germline CDR1 is SQVTM and CDR2 ANQGSEA. The CDR3 runs 14 residues. The CDR3 sequence is CSVEDRTGTDTQYF.

The CDR3 here is CASSRPPSGGTDTQYF. The chain is built from TRBV7-3 and TRBJ2-3; lacking DNA, the TRBD2 call made by TCRdb goes unchecked. The CDR3 contains 16 residues. Looked up from germline, CDR1 is SGHTA and CDR2 is FQGTGA.

The chain is built from TRBV14 and TRBJ1-1; TCRdb returns TRBD1, unconfirmable since there is no DNA. The CDR3 runs 14 residues. The germline V gene encodes CDR1 SGHDN and CDR2 FVKESK. The CDR3 sequence is CASSLTGVQTEAFF.

The chain couples TRBV7-6 to TRBJ2-1; the TRBD2 assignment by TCRdb is unverifiable without DNA. From germline, CDR1 is SGHVS and CDR2 FNYEAQ. The CDR3 contains 13 residues. The CDR3 region is CASSLGGEDEQFF.

V is TRBV10-3 and J is TRBJ2-3. The CDR3 sequence is 15 residues long. Germline CDR1 and CDR2: ENHRY and SYGVKD. The CDR3 sequence: CAIIESLSMTDTQYF.

V is TRBV9 and J is TRBJ1-1; TCRdb reports TRBD1, a call that lacks DNA to check it against. Germline V gene data show CDR1 as SGDLS and CDR2 as YYNGEE. The CDR3 consists of 16 residues. Here the CDR3 reads CASSLGQWAGNTEAFF.

The chain links TRBV7-2 to TRBJ2-2. The CDR3 sequence is 13 residues long. Germline CDR1 reads SGHTA; CDR2 reads FQGNSA. The CDR3 here is CASSLIQAGELFF.

The chain couples TRBV29-1 to TRBJ2-1; checking the TCRdb D call of TRBD1 is not possible without DNA. CDR3 length equals 11 residues. CDR1 and CDR2 from the germline V gene are SQVTM and ANQGSEA. CDR3 in amino acids: CSVEGGGEQFF.

The chain carries TRBV5-1 and TRBJ1-6; TCRdb's D gene call, TRBD1, goes unchecked for lack of DNA. This CDR3 is built from 13 residues. The germline V gene has CDR1 SGHRS and CDR2 YFSETQ. This chain's CDR3 is CASSLEGSSPLHF.